The entry that follows covers one T cell receptor beta chain sequence. This sample stems from a study of T cell clones after liver transplantation. As for the study in general: Immunosuppression withdrawal was tried within 2 years after liver transplantation in this trial. Until 12-24 months post-transplant, subjects got standard immunosuppression and no induction. Post-transplant blood was tracked for graft-donor-reactive T cell clones identified in a pre-transplant mixed lymphocyte reaction. As an antigen-independent comparator, third-party-reactive TCRbeta sequences came from pre-transplant mixed lymphocyte reactions.

The repertoire was sequenced with immunoSEQ multiplex PCR; TCRdb's copy has only in-frame clones and lacks some. The table lists some 70,000 clones, 90% of them singletons. The ends lost 4 bases at V and 0 bases at J; junction bases unmatched: 0. The CDR3 has 14 amino acids. CDR1 and CDR2 from the germline V gene are WSHSY and SAAADI. Specimen: CD4+ T cells from blood, collected before liver transplant. The chain combines TRBV10-2 with TRBJ2-3; 8 bases line up with TRBD2. The TCR comes from a human donor who received a liver transplant. The CDR3 loop reads CASSGTSSTDTQYF. CDR3 bases: TGCGCCAGCAGTGGGACTAGCAGCACAGATACGCAGTATTTT.